Listed below are T cell receptor beta chains from one sample, sequenced in a study of blood T cell repertoires in COVID-19. Assay used: immunoSEQ multiplex PCR; TCRdb lists only in-frame clones, some missing. The sample gives roughly 460,000 clones, around 90% of which show up once; roughly 0.87% is in the top ten. Sequenced material: peripheral blood. The receptors derive from a man aged 18 to 30 with COVID-19, enrolled during active disease. The CDR3 runs from the conserved cysteine through the conserved F or W. Each record gives: CDR3 protein, CDR3 DNA, clone size, V gene, D gene, J gene. D genes are given only for firm matches. Where a row states a size, it is once, few, many or the class of an expanded clone; other rows omit it.

CDR3aa: CASSLETHNEQFF
CDR3nt: TGCGCCAGCAGCTTGGAGACTCACAATGAGCAGTTCTTC
abundance: once
v_gene: TRBV5-1
d_gene: .
j_gene: TRBJ2-1

CDR3aa: CASSFPAGSTDTQYF
CDR3nt: TGTGCCAGCAGCTTCCCAGCGGGGAGCACAGATACGCAGTATTTT
abundance: .
v_gene: TRBV5-4
d_gene: TRBD2
j_gene: TRBJ2-3

CDR3aa: CASSYGQGGEAFF
CDR3nt: TGTGCCAGCAGTTACGGTCAGGGGGGCGAGGCTTTCTTT
abundance: .
v_gene: TRBV6-2/TRBV6-3
d_gene: TRBD1
j_gene: TRBJ1-1

CDR3aa: CSVESQGGGYTF
CDR3nt: TGCAGCGTTGAATCGCAGGGTGGTGGCTACACCTTC
abundance: few
v_gene: TRBV29-1
d_gene: .
j_gene: TRBJ1-2

CDR3aa: CASSVGAEKLFF
CDR3nt: TGTGCCAGCAGTGTGGGAGCAGAAAAACTGTTTTTT
abundance: once
v_gene: TRBV28
d_gene: .
j_gene: TRBJ1-4

CDR3aa: CASSLQGAHGYTF
CDR3nt: TGTGCCAGCAGCTTACAGGGGGCCCACGGCTACACCTTC
abundance: once
v_gene: TRBV7-8
d_gene: TRBD1
j_gene: TRBJ1-2

CDR3aa: CASRPGTGLTEAFF
CDR3nt: TGTGCCAGCAGGCCCGGGACAGGGTTGACTGAAGCTTTCTTT
abundance: .
v_gene: TRBV6-6
d_gene: TRBD1
j_gene: TRBJ1-1

CDR3aa: CASSRGGPRNTEAFF
CDR3nt: TGTGCCAGCAGCAGGGGGGGCCCGAGGAACACTGAAGCTTTCTTT
abundance: .
v_gene: TRBV9
d_gene: .
j_gene: TRBJ1-1

CDR3aa: CASSSLAGGGTDTQYF
CDR3nt: TGTGCCAGCAGCTCACTAGCGGGTGGTGGGACAGATACGCAGTATTTT
abundance: .
v_gene: TRBV5-8
d_gene: TRBD2
j_gene: TRBJ2-3

CDR3aa: CASRSPGSYGYTF
CDR3nt: TGTGCCAGCAGAAGCCCCGGGAGCTATGGCTACACCTTC
abundance: .
v_gene: TRBV6-4
d_gene: .
j_gene: TRBJ1-2

CDR3aa: CAWSVRSGNTIYF
CDR3nt: TGTGCCTGGAGTGTACGGTCCGGAAACACCATATATTTT
abundance: .
v_gene: TRBV30
d_gene: .
j_gene: TRBJ1-3

CDR3aa: CASSPRGTDSSGANVLTF
CDR3nt: TGTGCCAGCAGCCCCCGGGGGACCGATAGCTCTGGGGCCAACGTCCTGACTTTC
abundance: .
v_gene: TRBV9
d_gene: .
j_gene: TRBJ2-6

CDR3aa: CASSHRDSGGYTF
CDR3nt: TGTGCCAGCAGCCACCGGGACAGCGGTGGCTACACCTTC
abundance: .
v_gene: TRBV14
d_gene: TRBD1
j_gene: TRBJ1-2

CDR3aa: CASSLSSGRAYEQYF
CDR3nt: TGTGCCAGCAGTCTATCGAGCGGGAGGGCCTACGAGCAGTACTTC
abundance: .
v_gene: TRBV27
d_gene: TRBD2
j_gene: TRBJ2-7

CDR3aa: CASSFWQGMGAFF
CDR3nt: TGTGCCAGCAGTTTTTGGCAGGGGATGGGAGCTTTCTTT
abundance: .
v_gene: TRBV12-3/TRBV12-4
d_gene: .
j_gene: TRBJ1-1

CDR3aa: CASSVTPSGSYNEQFF
CDR3nt: TGTGCCAGCAGCGTAACTCCTAGCGGGTCGTACAATGAGCAGTTCTTC
abundance: .
v_gene: TRBV9
d_gene: TRBD2
j_gene: TRBJ2-1

CDR3aa: CASSQEHGRLKEETQYF
CDR3nt: TGTGCCAGCAGCCAAGAACATGGGAGACTAAAGGAAGAGACCCAGTACTTC
abundance: .
v_gene: TRBV3-1/TRBV3-2
d_gene: .
j_gene: TRBJ2-5

CDR3aa: CASSQAIFTSGGEQETQYF
CDR3nt: TGCGCCAGCAGCCAGGCTATCTTTACTAGCGGGGGTGAACAAGAGACCCAGTACTTC
abundance: .
v_gene: TRBV4-1
d_gene: TRBD2
j_gene: TRBJ2-5

CDR3aa: CASGRQGSYEQYF
CDR3nt: TGTGCCAGCGGCAGACAGGGCTCCTACGAGCAGTACTTC
abundance: .
v_gene: TRBV27
d_gene: TRBD1
j_gene: TRBJ2-7

CDR3aa: CASSFWLAGGGDTQYF
CDR3nt: TGTGCCAGCAGCTTTTGGCTAGCGGGGGGTGGGGATACGCAGTATTTT
abundance: .
v_gene: TRBV5-5
d_gene: TRBD2
j_gene: TRBJ2-3

CDR3aa: CASKRGTEAFF
CDR3nt: TGCGCCAGCAAAAGGGGAACTGAAGCTTTCTTT
abundance: .
v_gene: TRBV10-2
d_gene: .
j_gene: TRBJ1-1

CDR3aa: CASSINGQNYGYTF
CDR3nt: TGTGCCAGTAGTATAAATGGACAGAACTATGGCTACACCTTC
abundance: .
v_gene: TRBV19
d_gene: .
j_gene: TRBJ1-2

CDR3aa: CASSYRTGQGSYEQYF
CDR3nt: TGTGCCAGCAGTTACCGTACAGGACAGGGCTCCTACGAGCAGTACTTC
abundance: .
v_gene: TRBV6-5
d_gene: TRBD1
j_gene: TRBJ2-7

CDR3aa: CASSFVGNIQYF
CDR3nt: TGTGCCAGCAGCTTTGTCGGGAACATTCAGTACTTC
abundance: .
v_gene: TRBV7-8
d_gene: .
j_gene: TRBJ2-4

CDR3aa: CASSPRGTGGVDTQYF
CDR3nt: TGTGCCAGCTCACCAAGGGGGACAGGGGGTGTGGATACGCAGTATTTT
abundance: .
v_gene: TRBV18
d_gene: TRBD1
j_gene: TRBJ2-3

CDR3aa: CATSDPPGGAGTGELFF
CDR3nt: TGTGCCACCAGTGACCCCCCAGGGGGCGCGGGCACCGGGGAGCTGTTTTTT
abundance: once
v_gene: TRBV24-1
d_gene: TRBD1
j_gene: TRBJ2-2

CDR3aa: CASSVGDRASGYEQYF
CDR3nt: TGTGCCAGCAGCGTAGGGGACAGGGCATCAGGCTACGAGCAGTACTTC
abundance: .
v_gene: TRBV9
d_gene: TRBD1
j_gene: TRBJ2-7

CDR3aa: CASSLISYNEQFF
CDR3nt: TGTGCCAGCAGCTTAATCTCGTACAATGAGCAGTTCTTC
abundance: .
v_gene: TRBV11-2
d_gene: .
j_gene: TRBJ2-1

CDR3aa: CASSWTSGGSTDTQYF
CDR3nt: TGCGCCAGCAGCTGGACTAGCGGGGGGAGCACAGATACGCAGTATTTT
abundance: .
v_gene: TRBV10-2
d_gene: TRBD2
j_gene: TRBJ2-3

CDR3aa: CASSPRPGGSTDTQYF
CDR3nt: TGTGCCAGCAGCCCGCGACCGGGAGGCAGCACAGATACGCAGTATTTT
abundance: .
v_gene: TRBV3-1/TRBV3-2
d_gene: TRBD2
j_gene: TRBJ2-3

CDR3aa: CASSLRDEQFF
CDR3nt: TGTGCCAGCAGCTTGCGGGACGAGCAGTTCTTC
abundance: .
v_gene: TRBV11-2
d_gene: .
j_gene: TRBJ2-1

CDR3aa: CASSDLDRNTGELFF
CDR3nt: TGTGCCAGCAGTGATTTGGACAGGAACACCGGGGAGCTGTTTTTT
abundance: .
v_gene: TRBV25-1
d_gene: .
j_gene: TRBJ2-2

CDR3aa: CASSQPWEGDEQYF
CDR3nt: TGCGCCAGCAGCCAACCCTGGGAGGGTGACGAGCAGTACTTC
abundance: .
v_gene: TRBV4-1
d_gene: TRBD2
j_gene: TRBJ2-7

CDR3aa: CATRQGANYGYTF
CDR3nt: TGTGCCACTCGACAGGGGGCGAACTATGGCTACACCTTC
abundance: .
v_gene: TRBV30
d_gene: TRBD1
j_gene: TRBJ1-2

CDR3aa: CASSLYVGGAYEQYF
CDR3nt: TGTGCCAGCAGCTTATATGTAGGGGGGGCCTACGAGCAGTACTTC
abundance: .
v_gene: TRBV7-7
d_gene: .
j_gene: TRBJ2-7

CDR3aa: CASSGRERGQRTYEQYF
CDR3nt: TGCGCCAGCAGCGGACGAGAGAGGGGGCAACGAACCTACGAGCAGTACTTC
abundance: .
v_gene: TRBV4-1
d_gene: TRBD1
j_gene: TRBJ2-7

CDR3aa: CASSQVGTGLSTNEKLFF
CDR3nt: TGTGCCAGCAGCCAAGTTGGGACAGGACTCTCAACTAATGAAAAACTGTTTTTT
abundance: .
v_gene: TRBV4-2
d_gene: TRBD1
j_gene: TRBJ1-4